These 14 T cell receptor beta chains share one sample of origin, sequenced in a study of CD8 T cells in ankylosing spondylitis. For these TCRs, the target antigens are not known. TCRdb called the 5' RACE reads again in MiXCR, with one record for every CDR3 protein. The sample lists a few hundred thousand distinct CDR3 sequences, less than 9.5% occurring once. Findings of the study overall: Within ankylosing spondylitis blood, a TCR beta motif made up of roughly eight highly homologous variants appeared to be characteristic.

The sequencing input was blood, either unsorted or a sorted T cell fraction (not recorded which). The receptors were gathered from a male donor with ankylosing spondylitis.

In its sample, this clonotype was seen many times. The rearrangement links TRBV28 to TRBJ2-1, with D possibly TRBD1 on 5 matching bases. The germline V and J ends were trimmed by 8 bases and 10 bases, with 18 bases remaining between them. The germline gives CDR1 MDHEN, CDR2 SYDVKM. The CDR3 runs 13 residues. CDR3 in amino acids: CASRKAGIREQFF. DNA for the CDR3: TGTGCCAGCCGAAAGGCAGGGATCAGGGAGCAGTTCTTC.

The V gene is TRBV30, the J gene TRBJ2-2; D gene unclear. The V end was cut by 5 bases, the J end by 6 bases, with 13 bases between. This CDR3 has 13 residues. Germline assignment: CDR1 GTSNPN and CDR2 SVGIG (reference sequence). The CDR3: CAWFRRVPGELFF. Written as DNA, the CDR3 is TGTGCCTGGTTTAGAAGGGTCCCCGGGGAGCTGTTTTTT.

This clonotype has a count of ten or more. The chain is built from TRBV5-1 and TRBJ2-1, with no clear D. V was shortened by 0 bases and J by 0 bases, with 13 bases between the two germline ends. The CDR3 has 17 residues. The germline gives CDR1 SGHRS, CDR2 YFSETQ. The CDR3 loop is CASSLGDSRSSYNEQFF. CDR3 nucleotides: TGCGCCAGCAGCTTGGGGGATTCCAGAAGCTCCTACAATGAGCAGTTCTTC.

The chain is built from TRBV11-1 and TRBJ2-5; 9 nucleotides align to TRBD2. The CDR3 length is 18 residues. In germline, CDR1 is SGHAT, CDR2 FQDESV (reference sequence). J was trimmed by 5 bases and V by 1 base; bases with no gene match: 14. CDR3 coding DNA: TGTGCCAGCAGCTTAGGGGCAGGAGCTAGCGGGACGTACGAGACCCAGTACTTC. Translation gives CASSLGAGASGTYETQYF.

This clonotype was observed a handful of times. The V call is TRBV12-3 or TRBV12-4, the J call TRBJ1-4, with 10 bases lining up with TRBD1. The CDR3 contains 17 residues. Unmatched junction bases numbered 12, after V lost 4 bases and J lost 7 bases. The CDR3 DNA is TGTGCCAGCAGTTCGCACGCCCGACAGGGGGCGCCTGAAAAACTGTTTTTT. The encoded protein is CASSSHARQGAPEKLFF.

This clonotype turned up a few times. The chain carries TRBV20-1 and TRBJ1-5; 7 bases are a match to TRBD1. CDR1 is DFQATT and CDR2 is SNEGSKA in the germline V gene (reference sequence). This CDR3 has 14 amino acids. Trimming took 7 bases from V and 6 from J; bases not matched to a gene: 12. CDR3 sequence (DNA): TGCAGTGACAGACGCCCGGACAGGTGTCAGCCCCAGCATTTT. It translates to CSDRRPDRCQPQHF.

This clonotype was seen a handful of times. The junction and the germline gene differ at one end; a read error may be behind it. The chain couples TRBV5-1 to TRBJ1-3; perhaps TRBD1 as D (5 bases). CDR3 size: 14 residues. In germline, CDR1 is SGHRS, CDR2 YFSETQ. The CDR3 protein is CASSSGTAGNTIYF. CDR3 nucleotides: TGTGCCAGCAGCTCAGGGACTGCTGGAAACACCATATATTTT.

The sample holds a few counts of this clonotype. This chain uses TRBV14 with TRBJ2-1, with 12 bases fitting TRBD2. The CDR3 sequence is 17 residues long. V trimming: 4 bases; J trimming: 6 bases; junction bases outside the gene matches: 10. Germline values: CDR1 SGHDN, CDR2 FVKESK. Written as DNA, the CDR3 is TGTGCCAGCAGCCGATCCCCCCTAGCGGGAGGGGGCAATGAGCAGTTCTTC. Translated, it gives CASSRSPLAGGGNEQFF.

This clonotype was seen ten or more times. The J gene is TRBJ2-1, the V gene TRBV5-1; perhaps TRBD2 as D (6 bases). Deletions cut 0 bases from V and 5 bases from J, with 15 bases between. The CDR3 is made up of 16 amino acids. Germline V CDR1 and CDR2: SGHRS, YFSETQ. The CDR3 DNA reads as TGCGCCAGCAGCTTGGTTGCGGGACTCCCTCACAATGAGCAGTTCTTC. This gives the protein CASSLVAGLPHNEQFF.

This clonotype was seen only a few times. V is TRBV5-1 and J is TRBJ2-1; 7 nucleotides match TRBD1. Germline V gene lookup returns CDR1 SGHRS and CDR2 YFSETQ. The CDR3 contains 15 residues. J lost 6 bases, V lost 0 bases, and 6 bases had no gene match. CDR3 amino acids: CASSLEGGSINEQFF. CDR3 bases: TGCGCCAGCAGCTTGGAAGGGGGCTCCATCAATGAGCAGTTCTTC.

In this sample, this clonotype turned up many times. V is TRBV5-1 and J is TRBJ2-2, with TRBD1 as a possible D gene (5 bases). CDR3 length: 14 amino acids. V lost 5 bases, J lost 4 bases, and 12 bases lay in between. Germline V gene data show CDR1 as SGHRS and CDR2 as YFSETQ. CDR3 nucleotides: TGCGCCAGCAGAGGGGAACGGAGCACCGGGGAGCTGTTTTTT. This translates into CASRGERSTGELFF.

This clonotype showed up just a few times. The CDR3 coding sequence is TGCAGCGTCTGGACAGCCAAAGCTTTCTTT. Translating gives CSVWTAKAFF. The chain is built from TRBV29-1 and TRBJ1-1; weak D call: TRBD1 (6 bases). Trimming cost V 6 bases and J 9 bases, with 11 bases left between them. Germline V CDR1 and CDR2: SQVTM, ANQGSEA. This CDR3 is built from 10 residues. The full variable domain, completed using reference TRBV29-1 and TRBJ1-1, is SAVISQKPSRDICQRGTSLTIQCQVDSQVTMMFWYRQQPGQSLTLIATANQGSEATYESGFVIDKFPISRPNLTFSTLTVSNMSPEDSSIYLCSVWTAKAFFGQGTRLTVV.

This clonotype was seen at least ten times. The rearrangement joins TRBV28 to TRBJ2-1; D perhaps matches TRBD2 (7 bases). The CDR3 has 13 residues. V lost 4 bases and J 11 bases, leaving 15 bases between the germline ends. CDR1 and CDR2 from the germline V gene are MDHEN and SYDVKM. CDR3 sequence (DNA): TGTGCCAGCAGTTGGGGGGGCGGGAGTAAGCAGTTCTTC. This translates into CASSWGGGSKQFF.

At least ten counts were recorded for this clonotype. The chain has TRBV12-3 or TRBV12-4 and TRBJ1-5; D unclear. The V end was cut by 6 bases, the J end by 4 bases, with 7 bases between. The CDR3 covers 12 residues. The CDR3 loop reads CASSRVNQPQHF. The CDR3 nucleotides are TGTGCCAGCAGCCGCGTTAATCAGCCCCAGCATTTT.